The T cell receptor beta chain under discussion was sequenced for a study of blood T cell repertoires in COVID-19. Whole-study context: Samples of COVID-19 (acute and convalescent) were obtained from the United States, Italy and Spain.

In the original workflow: Researchers report that nucleated cell counts were estimated from reference gene primer amplification. Clones were read by immunoSEQ multiplex PCR, and TCRdb kept only the in-frame ones, dropping some. V and J calls and clone size are copied from that table; D and trimming were computed from the DNA. The sample includes 140,000 or so clones, approximately 90% of them seen just once. Looked up from germline, CDR1 is MNHEY and CDR2 is SVGAGI. CDR3 size: 15 residues. The V end was cut by 7 bases, the J end by 5 bases, with 20 bases between. The chain links TRBV6-5 to TRBJ1-1; possible D gene TRBD1, 6 bases. The sequencing sample was made of peripheral blood. The sequence derives from an older woman with active COVID-19. CDR3 region: CASTRGFGTNTEAFF. As DNA, the CDR3 is TGTGCCAGCACCAGGGGTTTTGGGACAAATACTGAAGCTTTCTTT.